These 11 T cell receptor beta chains came from one sample sequenced in a study of molecular identifiers for immune sequencing clone quantification. Each CDR3 protein is one row after TCRdb ran MiXCR on the PCR reads. Of 50,000 to 75,000 distinct CDR3 sequences in the sample, about 19% were seen once. Sequenced input: naive CD8+ T cells from blood, with Jurkat cell RNA spiked in. The subset: FACS-sorted CD8+CD4-CCR7+CD45RA+ naive T cells. The source is a human donor in good health. Some libraries in this study had Jurkat cell RNA spiked in.

This clonotype was counted ten times or more. The genes are TRBV5-1 and TRBJ2-7; no clear D. Trimming removed 0 bases from V and 2 bases from J, with 6 bases in between. CDR3 length: 13 amino acids. Germline V gene data show CDR1 as SGHRS and CDR2 as YFSETQ. For the CDR3, the DNA is TGCGCCAGCAGCTTGGAAGGGACCTACGAGCAGTACTTC. Translation gives CASSLEGTYEQYF. Looking up the rest from reference TRBV5-1 and TRBJ2-7 gives the full variable domain: KAGVTQTPRYLIKTRGQQVTLSCSPISGHRSVSWYQQTPGQGLQFLFEYFSETQRNKGNFPGRFSGRQFSNSRSEMNVSTLELGDSALYLCASSLEGTYEQYFGPGTRLTVT.

This clonotype was observed many times. The chain is built from TRBV6-5 and TRBJ2-2, with 13 bases aligning to TRBD2. V shed 4 bases, J shed 4 bases, and the junction held 9 bases outside the gene matches. CDR3 length equals 18 residues. CDR1 is MNHEY, CDR2 SVGAGI, per germline. DNA for the CDR3: TGTGCCAGCAGTTTCCAAACGGGGACTAGCGGGACCACCGGGGAGCTGTTTTTT. Its translation is CASSFQTGTSGTTGELFF.

In its sample, this clonotype was seen many times. V is TRBV6-2 or TRBV6-3 and J is TRBJ2-3, with 7 bases that match TRBD2. J lost 0 bases, V lost 5 bases, and 5 bases had no gene match. Germline CDR1 and CDR2: MNHEY and SVGEGT. This CDR3 contains 15 residues. The CDR3 DNA sequence: TGTGCCAGCAGTCAACTAGCGCCTAGCACAGATACGCAGTATTTT. This codes for CASSQLAPSTDTQYF.

On this clonotype: A junction boundary mismatches the germline segment, possibly from a read error. The chain joins TRBV29-1 to TRBJ2-1; TRBD2 matches 7 bases. The CDR3 extends over 14 amino acids. Germline V gene data show CDR1 as SQVTM and CDR2 as ANQGSEA. The CDR3, as DNA: TGCAGCGATGAGCGGGATGGGGAATACAATGAGCAGCTCTTC. Translation gives CSDERDGEYNEQLF.

The chain joins TRBV19 to TRBJ2-7; perhaps TRBD2 as D (5 bases). Germline values: CDR1 LNHDA, CDR2 SQIVND (reference sequence). The V and J ends lost 4 bases and 0 bases respectively, with 13 bases between them. The CDR3 loop spans 15 amino acids. Written as DNA, the CDR3 is TGTGCCAGTAGTACCTTTGGTGGAGGCTCCTACGAGCAGTACTTC. Amino acid sequence: CASSTFGGGSYEQYF.

This clonotype was counted ten times or more. This chain joins TRBV12-3 or TRBV12-4 and TRBJ2-5, with 7 bases that match TRBD2. The CDR3 has 15 amino acids. The ends lost 4 bases at V and 2 bases at J; junction bases unmatched: 7. The CDR3 sequence is CASSSPGSGQETQYF. As DNA, the CDR3 is TGTGCCAGCAGTTCTCCGGGTAGCGGGCAAGAGACCCAGTACTTC.

The table lists this clonotype with many counts. CDR3: CASSPDMERANYGYTF. As DNA, the CDR3 is TGTGCCAGCAGCCCAGACATGGAGAGAGCTAACTATGGCTACACCTTC. The chain uses TRBV2 and TRBJ1-2; unclear D gene. Germline CDR1 SNHLY, CDR2 FYNNEI. The CDR3 loop spans 16 amino acids. The V end lost 6 bases, the J end lost 0 bases, and 17 bases lay between the germline ends.

This clonotype was observed many times. This sequence joins TRBV5-1 and TRBJ2-1, with unresolved D. CDR1 and CDR2 (germline): SGHRS, YFSETQ. Deletions cut 4 bases from V and 7 bases from J, with 12 bases between. The CDR3 is made up of 13 amino acids. The DNA for the CDR3 is TGCGCCAGCAGCGCAGAAGAGGTAAATGAGCAGTTCTTC. Protein: CASSAEEVNEQFF.

This clonotype occurred a few times. This may be a read error, as it is one base from a much larger clone. The V call is TRBV7-9, the J call TRBJ1-1; D is possibly TRBD1 (6 bases). Germline lookup yields CDR1 SEHNR and CDR2 FQNEAQ (reference sequence). CDR3 length equals 15 residues. CDR3 DNA: TGTGCCAGCAGCCCTCCCCCCTTTGGGGACACTGAAGCTCTCTTT. Amino acids: CASSPPPFGDTEALF.

This clonotype was picked up many times. V and J are TRBV7-6 and TRBJ2-1; D is possibly TRBD1 (5 bases). V lost 1 base and J lost 4, with 5 bases in between. The CDR3 sequence is 13 residues long. The V gene's germline CDR1 is SGHVS and CDR2 FNYEAQ. CDR3 in amino acids: CASSLGQYNEQFF. The CDR3 DNA follows: TGTGCCAGCAGCTTAGGACAGTACAATGAGCAGTTCTTC. Combining the CDR3 with reference TRBV7-6 and TRBJ2-1 gives the whole variable domain GAGVSQSPRYKVTKRGQDVALRCDPISGHVSLYWYRQALGQGPEFLTYFNYEAQQDKSGLPNDRFSAERPEGSISTLTIQRTEQRDSAMYRCASSLGQYNEQFFGPGTRLTVL.

This clonotype was recorded a few times. The chain links TRBV11-2 to TRBJ2-5; 7 nucleotides align to TRBD2. With V trimmed by 3 bases and J by 4 bases, 8 bases remained unmatched. The CDR3 spans 15 residues. Germline CDR1 reads SGHAT; CDR2 reads FQNNGV. CDR3 DNA: TGTGCCAGCAGCTTTCCCGGCGGGAGTTCAGAGACCCAGTACTTC. Its protein product is CASSFPGGSSETQYF.